This T cell receptor (beta chain) was observed in a study of OX40 agonist ivuxolimab in advanced cancers. About the study: Aged roughly 23 to 90 with a mean of 60 years, they were almost 85% male.

Clones were sequenced by immunoSEQ multiplex PCR, and TCRdb holds only the in-frame ones, with some missing. The top ten hold about 8.2% of the sample, which has roughly 68,000 clones, roughly 88% seen once. V lost 4 bases and J lost 0, with 7 bases in between. Germline CDR1 and CDR2: SNHLY and FYNNEI. The CDR3 is 15 amino acids. The sample was CD4+ or CD8+ T cells sorted from blood, taken in a trial of the OX40 agonist ivuxolimab. The chain links TRBV2 to TRBJ2-6; no clear D gene. The clonotype was recovered from an adult with an advanced solid tumor such as melanoma, head and neck, liver or kidney cancer. CDR3 nucleotide sequence: TGTGCCAGCAGTGGAGAACACTCTGGGGCCAACGTCCTGACTTTC. Translated: CASSGEHSGANVLTF.